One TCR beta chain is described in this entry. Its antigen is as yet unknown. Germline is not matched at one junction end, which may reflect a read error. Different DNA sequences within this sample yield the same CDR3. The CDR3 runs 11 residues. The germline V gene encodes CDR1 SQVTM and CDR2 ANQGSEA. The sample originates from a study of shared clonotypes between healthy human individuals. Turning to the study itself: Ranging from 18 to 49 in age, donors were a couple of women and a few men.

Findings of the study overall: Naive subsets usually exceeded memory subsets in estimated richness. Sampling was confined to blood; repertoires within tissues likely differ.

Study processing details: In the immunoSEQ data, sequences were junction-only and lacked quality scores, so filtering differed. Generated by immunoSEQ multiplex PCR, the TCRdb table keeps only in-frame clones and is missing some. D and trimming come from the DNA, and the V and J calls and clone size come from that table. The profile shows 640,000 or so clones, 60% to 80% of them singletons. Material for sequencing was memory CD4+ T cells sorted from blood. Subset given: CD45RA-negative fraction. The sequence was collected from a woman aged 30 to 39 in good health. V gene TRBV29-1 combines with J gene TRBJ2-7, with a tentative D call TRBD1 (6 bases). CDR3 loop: CSVVTGWEQYF. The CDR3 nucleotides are TGTAGCGTTGTGACAGGTTGGGAGCAGTACTTC.